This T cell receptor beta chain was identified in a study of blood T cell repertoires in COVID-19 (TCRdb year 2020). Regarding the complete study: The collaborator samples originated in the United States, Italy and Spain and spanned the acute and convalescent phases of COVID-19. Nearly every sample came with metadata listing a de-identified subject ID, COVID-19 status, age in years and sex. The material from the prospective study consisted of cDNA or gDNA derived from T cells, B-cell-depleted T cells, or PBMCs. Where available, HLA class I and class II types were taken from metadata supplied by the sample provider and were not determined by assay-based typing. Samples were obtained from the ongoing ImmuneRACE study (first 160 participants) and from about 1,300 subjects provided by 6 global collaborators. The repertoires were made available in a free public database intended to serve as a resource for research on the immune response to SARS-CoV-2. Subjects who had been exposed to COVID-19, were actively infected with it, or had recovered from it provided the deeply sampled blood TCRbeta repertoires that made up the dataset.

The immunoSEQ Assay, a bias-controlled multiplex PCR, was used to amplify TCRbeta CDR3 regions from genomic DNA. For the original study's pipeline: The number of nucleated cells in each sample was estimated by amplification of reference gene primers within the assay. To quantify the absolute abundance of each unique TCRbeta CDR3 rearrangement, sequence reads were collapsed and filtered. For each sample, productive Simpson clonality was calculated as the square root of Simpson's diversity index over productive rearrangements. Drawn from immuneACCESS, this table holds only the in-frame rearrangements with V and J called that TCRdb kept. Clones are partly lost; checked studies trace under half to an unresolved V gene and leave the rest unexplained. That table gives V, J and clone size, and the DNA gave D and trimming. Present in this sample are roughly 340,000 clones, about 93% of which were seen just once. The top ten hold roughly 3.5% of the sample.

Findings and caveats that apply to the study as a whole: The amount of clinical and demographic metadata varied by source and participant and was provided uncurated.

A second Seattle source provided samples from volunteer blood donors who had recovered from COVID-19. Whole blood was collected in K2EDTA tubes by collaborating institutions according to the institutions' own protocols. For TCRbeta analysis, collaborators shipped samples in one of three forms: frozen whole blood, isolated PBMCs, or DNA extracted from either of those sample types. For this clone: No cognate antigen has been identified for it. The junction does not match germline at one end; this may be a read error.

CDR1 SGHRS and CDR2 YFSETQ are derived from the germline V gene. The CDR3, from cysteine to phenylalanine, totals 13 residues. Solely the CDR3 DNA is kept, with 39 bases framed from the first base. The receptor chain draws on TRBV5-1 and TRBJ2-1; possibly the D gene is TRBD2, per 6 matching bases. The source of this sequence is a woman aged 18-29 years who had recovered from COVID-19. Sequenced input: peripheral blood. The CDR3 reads CASTSGVGNEQFF. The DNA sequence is TGCGCGAGCACATCGGGAGTTGGCAATGAGCAGTTCTTC. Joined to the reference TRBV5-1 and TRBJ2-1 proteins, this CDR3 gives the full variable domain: KAGVTQTPRYLIKTRGQQVTLSCSPISGHRSVSWYQQTPGQGLQFLFEYFSETQRNKGNFPGRFSGRQFSNSRSEMNVSTLELGDSALYLCASTSGVGNEQFFGPGTRLTVL.